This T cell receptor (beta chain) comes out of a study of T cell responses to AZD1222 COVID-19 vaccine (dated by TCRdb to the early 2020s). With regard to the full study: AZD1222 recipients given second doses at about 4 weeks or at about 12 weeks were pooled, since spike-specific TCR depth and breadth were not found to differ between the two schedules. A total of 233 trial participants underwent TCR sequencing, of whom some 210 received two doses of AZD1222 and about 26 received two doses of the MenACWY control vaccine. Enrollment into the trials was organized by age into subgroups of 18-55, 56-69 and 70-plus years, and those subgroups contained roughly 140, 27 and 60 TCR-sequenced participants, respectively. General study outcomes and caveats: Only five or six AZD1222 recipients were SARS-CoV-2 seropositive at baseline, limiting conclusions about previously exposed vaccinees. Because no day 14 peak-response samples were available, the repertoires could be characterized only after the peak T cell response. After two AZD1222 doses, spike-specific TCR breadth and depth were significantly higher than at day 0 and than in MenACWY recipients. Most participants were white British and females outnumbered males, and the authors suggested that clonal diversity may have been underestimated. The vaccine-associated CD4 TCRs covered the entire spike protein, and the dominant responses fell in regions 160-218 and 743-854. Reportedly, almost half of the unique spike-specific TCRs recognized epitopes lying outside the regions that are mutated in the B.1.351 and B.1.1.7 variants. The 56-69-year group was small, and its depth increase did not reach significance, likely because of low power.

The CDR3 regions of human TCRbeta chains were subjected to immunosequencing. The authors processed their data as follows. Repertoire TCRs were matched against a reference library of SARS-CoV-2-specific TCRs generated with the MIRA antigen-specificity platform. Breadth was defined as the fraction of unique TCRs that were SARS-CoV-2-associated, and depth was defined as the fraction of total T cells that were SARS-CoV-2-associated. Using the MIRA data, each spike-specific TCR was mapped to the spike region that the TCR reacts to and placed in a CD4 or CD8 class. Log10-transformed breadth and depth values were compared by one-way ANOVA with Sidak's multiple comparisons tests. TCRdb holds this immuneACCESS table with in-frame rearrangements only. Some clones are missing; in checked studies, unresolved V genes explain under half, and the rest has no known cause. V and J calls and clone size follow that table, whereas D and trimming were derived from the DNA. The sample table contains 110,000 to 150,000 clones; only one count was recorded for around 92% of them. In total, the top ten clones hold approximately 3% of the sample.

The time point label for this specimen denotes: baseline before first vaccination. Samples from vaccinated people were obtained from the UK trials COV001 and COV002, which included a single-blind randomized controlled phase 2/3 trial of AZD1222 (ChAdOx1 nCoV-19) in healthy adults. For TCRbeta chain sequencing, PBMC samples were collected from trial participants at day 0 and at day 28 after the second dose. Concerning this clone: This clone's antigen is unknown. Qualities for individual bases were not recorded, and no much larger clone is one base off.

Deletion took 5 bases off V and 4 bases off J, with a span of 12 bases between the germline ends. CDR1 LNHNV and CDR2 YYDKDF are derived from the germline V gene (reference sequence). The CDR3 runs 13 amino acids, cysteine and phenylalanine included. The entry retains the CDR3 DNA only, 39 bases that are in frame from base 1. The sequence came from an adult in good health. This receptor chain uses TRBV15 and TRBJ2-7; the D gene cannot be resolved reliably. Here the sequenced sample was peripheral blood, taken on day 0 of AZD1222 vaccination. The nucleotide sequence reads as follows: TGTGCCACCAGCCTAAATACCGAATACGAGCAGTACTTC. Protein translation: CATSLNTEYEQYF.